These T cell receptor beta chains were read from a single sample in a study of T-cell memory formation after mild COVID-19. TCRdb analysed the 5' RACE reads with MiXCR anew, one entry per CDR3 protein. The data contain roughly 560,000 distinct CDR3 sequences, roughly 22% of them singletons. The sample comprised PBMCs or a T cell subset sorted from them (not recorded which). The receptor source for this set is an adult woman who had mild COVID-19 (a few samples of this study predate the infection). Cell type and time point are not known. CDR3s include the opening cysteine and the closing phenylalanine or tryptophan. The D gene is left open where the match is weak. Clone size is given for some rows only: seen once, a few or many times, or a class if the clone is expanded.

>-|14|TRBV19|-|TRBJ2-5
CASSSFRDQETQYF
TGTGCCAGTAGTAGCTTCCGGGACCAAGAGACCCAGTACTTC
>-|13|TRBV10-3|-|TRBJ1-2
CAISDGGNYGYTF
TGTGCCATCAGTGATGGCGGGAACTATGGCTACACCTTC
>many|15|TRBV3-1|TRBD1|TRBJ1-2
CASSQRSGGGYGYTF
TGTGCCAGCAGCCAAAGATCAGGGGGGGGCTATGGCTACACCTTC
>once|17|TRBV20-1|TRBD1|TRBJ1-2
CSARGGDRAKDPYGYTF
TGCAGTGCTAGGGGGGGGGACAGGGCGAAGGACCCCTATGGCTACACCTTC
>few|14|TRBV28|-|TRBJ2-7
CASSFFGGSYEQYF
TGTGCCAGCAGTTTTTTCGGGGGCTCCTACGAGCAGTACTTC
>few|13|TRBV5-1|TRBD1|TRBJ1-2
CASSFSGGEGYTF
TGCGCCAGCAGCTTCTCAGGGGGCGAGGGCTACACCTTC
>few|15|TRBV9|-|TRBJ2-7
CASSVDGQSTYEQYF
TGTGCCAGCAGCGTAGACGGGCAATCCACCTACGAGCAGTACTTC
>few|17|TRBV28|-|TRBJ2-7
CASRPNPGTRTSYEQYF
TGTGCCAGCAGGCCCAACCCCGGGACACGAACTTCCTACGAGCAGTACTTC
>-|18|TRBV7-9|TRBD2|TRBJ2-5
CASSLASSGSEYQETQYF
TGTGCCAGCAGCTTAGCGAGTAGCGGGAGCGAGTACCAAGAGACCCAGTACTTC
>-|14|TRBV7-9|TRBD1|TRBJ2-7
CASSRQGWGSEQYF
TGTGCCAGCAGCAGACAGGGCTGGGGGTCCGAGCAGTACTTC
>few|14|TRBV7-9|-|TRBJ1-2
CASSLELEYYGYTF
TGTGCCAGCAGCTTAGAACTGGAATACTATGGCTACACCTTC
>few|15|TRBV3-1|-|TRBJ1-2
CASSLGTERNYGYTF
TGTGCCAGCAGCCTCGGGACGGAAAGAAACTATGGCTACACCTTC
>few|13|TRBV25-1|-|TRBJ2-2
CASSDTGPWELFF
TGTGCCAGCAGTGACACGGGACCCTGGGAGCTGTTTTTT
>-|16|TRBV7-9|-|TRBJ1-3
CASSLQTAFSGNTIYF
TGTGCCAGCAGCTTACAGACAGCCTTCTCTGGAAACACCATATATTTT
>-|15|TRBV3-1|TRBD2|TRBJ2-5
CASSLGRTSPVTQYF
TGTGCCAGCAGCCTCGGGCGGACTAGCCCCGTGACCCAGTACTTC
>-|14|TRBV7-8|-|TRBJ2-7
CASSPDSGGYEQYF
TGTGCCAGCAGCCCAGACTCCGGGGGCTACGAGCAGTACTTC
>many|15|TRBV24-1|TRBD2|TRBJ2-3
CATSDLGTSGDTQYF
TGTGCCACCAGTGATTTGGGGACTAGCGGAGATACGCAGTATTTT
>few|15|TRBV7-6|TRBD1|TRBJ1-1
CASSPDTGVDTEAFF
TGTGCCAGCAGCCCCGATACAGGGGTAGACACTGAAGCTTTCTTT
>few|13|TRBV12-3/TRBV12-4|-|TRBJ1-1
CASSPAALFEAFF
TGTGCCAGCAGTCCAGCCGCGCTCTTTGAAGCTTTCTTT
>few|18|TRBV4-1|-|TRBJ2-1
CASSQALAVIMVYNEQFF
TGCGCCAGCAGCCAAGCACTCGCCGTTATAATGGTCTACAATGAGCAGTTCTTC
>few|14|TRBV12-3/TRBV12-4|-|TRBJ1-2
CASSLAAGVYGYTF
TGTGCCAGCAGTTTAGCAGCAGGGGTATATGGCTACACCTTC
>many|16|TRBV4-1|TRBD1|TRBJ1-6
CASSLPGGDYNSPLHF
TGCGCCAGCAGCCTTCCAGGGGGCGATTATAATTCACCCCTCCACTTT
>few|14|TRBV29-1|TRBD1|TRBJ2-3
CSVFRDRGTDTQYF
TGCAGCGTTTTCCGGGACAGGGGTACAGATACGCAGTATTTT
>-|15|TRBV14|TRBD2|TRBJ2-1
CASSNRDYSYNEQFF
TGTGCCAGCAGCAACCGGGACTACTCCTACAATGAGCAGTTCTTC
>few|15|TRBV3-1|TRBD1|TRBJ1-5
CASSRGTGAYQPQHF
TGTGCCAGCAGTCGGGGGACAGGCGCCTATCAGCCCCAGCATTTT
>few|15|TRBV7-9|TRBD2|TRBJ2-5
CASSSREGRKETQYF
TGTGCCAGCAGCTCGCGGGAGGGCCGCAAAGAGACCCAGTACTTC
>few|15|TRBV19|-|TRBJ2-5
CASSQTVERQETQYF
TGTGCCAGTTCTCAGACAGTGGAGAGACAAGAGACCCAGTACTTC
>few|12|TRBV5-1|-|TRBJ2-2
CASSWTTGELFF
TGCGCCAGCAGCTGGACTACCGGGGAGCTGTTTTTT
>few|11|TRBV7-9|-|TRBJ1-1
CASSLLEEAFF
TGTGCCAGCAGCTTATTGGAGGAAGCTTTCTTT
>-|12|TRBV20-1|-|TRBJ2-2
CSARRGTGELFF
TGCAGTGCCCGGAGAGGGACCGGGGAGCTGTTTTTT
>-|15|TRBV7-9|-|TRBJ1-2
CASSLIVGGGYGYTF
TGTGCCAGCAGCTTAATAGTTGGTGGAGGGTATGGCTACACCTTC
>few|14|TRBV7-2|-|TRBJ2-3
CASTRGRSPDTQYF
TGTGCCAGCACCAGGGGACGATCGCCAGATACGCAGTATTTT
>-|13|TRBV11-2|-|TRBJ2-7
CASSLEPAWEQYF
TGTGCCAGCAGCTTAGAGCCGGCATGGGAGCAGTACTTC
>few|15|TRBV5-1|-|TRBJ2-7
CASSSSWGSSYEQYF
TGCGCCAGCAGCTCATCCTGGGGGAGCTCCTACGAGCAGTACTTC
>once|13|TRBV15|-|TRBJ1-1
CATSRVLGSEAFF
TGTGCCACCAGCAGAGTATTGGGGTCTGAAGCTTTCTTT
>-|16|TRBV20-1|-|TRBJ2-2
CRARESRGLNTGELFF
TGCAGGGCTAGAGAAAGTAGAGGACTGAACACCGGGGAGCTGTTTTTT
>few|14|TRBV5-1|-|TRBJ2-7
CASSSLDSAYEQYF
TGCGCCAGCAGCTCCTTAGACAGTGCCTACGAGCAGTACTTC
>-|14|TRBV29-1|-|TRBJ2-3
CSVGGRGSTDTQYF
TGCAGCGTTGGGGGTCGGGGTAGCACAGATACGCAGTATTTT